This T cell receptor beta chain was identified during a study of blood T cells in healthy people across ages. Study-wide background: About one barcoded beta molecule per two T cells was captured by template switching. Study outcomes and limitations: Naive and antigen-experienced cells were not separated, limiting conclusive comparison. For the donors, CMV status was unknown and possibly confounded expanded clonotype changes.

Sample-barcoded 5' priming and a J-beta primer mix drove a second PCR of about 6 to 11 cycles. TCRdb passed the 5' RACE reads through MiXCR, listing each CDR3 protein once. The sample yields 850,000 to 1,300,000 distinct CDR3 sequences, roughly 45% seen once. About this clonotype: Antigen: not known.

Germline V gives CDR1 SGHTA, CDR2 FQGNSA. V lost 5 bases and J 2 bases, leaving 14 bases between the germline ends. This CDR3 region has 15 residues. The sequencing sample was made of blood. This chain connects TRBV7-2 to TRBJ2-3; TRBD2 might be the D (5 bases). The sequence came from a woman aged 55-69 years in good health. CDR3 amino acids: CASSEGARNTDTQYF. The DNA for the CDR3 is TGTGCCAGCAGCGAGGGAGCCCGAAACACAGATACGCAGTATTTT.